The clone carrying this T cell receptor (beta chain) was detected ten times or more. Its specificity is unknown. CDR3 size: 13 residues. Germline CDR1 and CDR2: SGHNT and YENEEA. V was clipped by 5 bases and J by 3 bases, with 10 bases between them. TCRdb redid the calling of the RACE reads with MiXCR, one entry per CDR3 protein. The sample yields over 300,000 distinct CDR3 sequences, approximately 5.1% seen once. The data were obtained in a study of human T cells and chemical hapten exposure. Points from the study as a whole: Expanded TCR counts at PT1 were positively correlated with the patch test score.

The sample's time point: pre-sensitization, week 0. Treatment reported: therapeutic diphenylcyclopropenone sensitization with weekly scalp DPC. The chain joins TRBV11-3 to TRBJ1-1; the D is unclear. The source of this sequence is a woman in her forties or fifties with alopecia areata. Some clones in this sample may be carry-over from other donors' samples. The sample in question was whole blood, obtained in connection with sensitization to the hapten diphenylcyclopropenone (DPC). In DNA form, the CDR3 reads TGTGCCAGCAGCGCGTCACAAGACACTGAAGCTTTCTTT. Encoded protein: CASSASQDTEAFF.